Following are 21 T cell receptor beta chains from one sample sequenced in a study of shared clonotypes between healthy human individuals. The protocol was immunoSEQ multiplex PCR, while the TCRdb copy is restricted to in-frame clones and leaves out a portion. The table lists over a million clones, roughly 96% of them singletons. Material for sequencing was naive CD4+ T cells sorted from blood. Subset meaning: CD45RA+ positively selected. These receptors came from a man aged 30 to 45 in good health.

This chain connects TRBV7-6 to TRBJ2-2; D ambiguous. The CDR3 length is 14 residues. Per the germline V gene, CDR1 is SGHVS and CDR2 is FNYEAQ. The V end lost 4 bases, the J end lost 4 bases, and 10 bases lay between the germline ends. CDR3 sequence: CASSSLRGTGELFF. In DNA form, the CDR3 reads TGTGCCAGCAGCTCACTAAGAGGCACCGGGGAGCTGTTTTTT.

As for this clone: Other DNA sequences within the sample encode an identical CDR3. V gene TRBV18 combines with J gene TRBJ2-7; tentative D call: TRBD2 (6 bases). Germline CDR1 is KGHSH and CDR2 is LQKENI. The CDR3 covers 14 residues. With 3 bases removed from V and 3 bases from J, the gap between germline ends came to 12 bases. DNA for the CDR3: TGTGCCAGCTCACCTGCGGGGAGTGGCTACGAGCAGTACTTC. It encodes CASSPAGSGYEQYF.

The rearrangement uses TRBV27 and TRBJ2-3; TRBD1 agrees at 10 bases. J gave up 3 bases and V 4 bases, and 4 bases lay outside the gene matches. From germline, CDR1 is MNHEY and CDR2 SMNVEV (reference sequence). The CDR3 runs to 15 residues. The CDR3 region is CASSSGQGRTDTQYF. The CDR3 nucleotides are TGTGCCAGCAGTTCGGGACAGGGGCGGACAGATACGCAGTATTTT.

In its sample, this clone was seen a few times. The rearrangement joins TRBV11-2 to TRBJ1-5, with 7 bases identical to TRBD1. CDR3 length equals 15 residues. Germline CDR1 reads SGHAT; CDR2 reads FQNNGV. Trimming at V came to 4 bases and at J to 1 base, leaving 4 bases not matched to a gene. CDR3 DNA: TGTGCCAGCAGCTCCAACAGGGGAAGCAATCAGCCCCAGCATTTT. Translated: CASSSNRGSNQPQHF.

The chain joins TRBV10-2 to TRBJ2-7; a weak D match, TRBD1 (6 bases). V gave up 8 bases and J gave up 2 bases, with 16 bases separating them. The V gene's germline CDR1 is WSHSY and CDR2 SAAADI. The CDR3 spans 14 residues. CDR3 amino acids: CASRGSGQTYEQYF. In DNA, the CDR3 is TGCGCCAGCCGGGGATCGGGACAAACCTACGAGCAGTACTTC.

The chain combines TRBV10-3 with TRBJ2-7, with TRBD2 matching 12 bases. With V trimmed by 4 bases and J by 3 bases, 4 bases remained unmatched. Germline V lookup: CDR1 ENHRY, CDR2 SYGVKD. The CDR3 has 15 residues. CDR3 DNA sequence: TGTGCCATCAGTGGAACGGGACTAGCGGGCTACGAGCAGTACTTC. Its protein is CAISGTGLAGYEQYF.

Of note for this clone: A much more abundant neighbour one base away suggests this may be a read error. This sample includes further DNA sequences coding for the same CDR3. The rearrangement uses TRBV2 and TRBJ1-1, with D uncertain. The V end lost 6 bases, the J end lost 3 bases, and 5 bases lay between the germline ends. The germline gives CDR1 SNHLY, CDR2 FYNNEI. The CDR3 extends over 11 amino acids. The DNA of the CDR3 is TGTGCCAGCAGCGTAGACACTGAAGCTTTCTTT. This encodes CASSVDTEAFF. Variable domain in full (rest from reference TRBV2 and TRBJ1-1): EPEVTQTPSHQVTQMGQEVILRCVPISNHLYFYWYRQILGQKVEFLVSFYNNEISEKSEIFDDQFSVERPDGSNFTLKIRSTKLEDSAMYFCASSVDTEAFFGQGTRLTVV.

This clone was counted once. This chain connects TRBV28 to TRBJ2-7; D may correspond to TRBD1 or TRBD2 (6 bases each). This CDR3 has 14 residues. The ends were cut back, 4 bases at V and 4 bases at J, with 14 bases in the middle. Germline loops: CDR1 MDHEN, CDR2 SYDVKM. In DNA, the CDR3 is TGTGCCAGCAGTTCCGGGGGCATCCATTACGAGCAGTACTTC. Translating gives CASSSGGIHYEQYF.

In regard to this clone: In the same sample, other DNA sequences code for this CDR3. The chain is built from TRBV7-2 and TRBJ2-1; a possible D gene is TRBD2 (5 bases). V lost 1 base, J lost 4 bases, and 5 bases lay in between. The CDR3 sequence is 13 residues long. CDR1 and CDR2 from the germline V gene are SGHTA and FQGNSA. The CDR3 loop reads CASSLGTYNEQFF. Written as DNA, the CDR3 is TGTGCCAGCAGCTTAGGGACTTACAATGAGCAGTTCTTC.

The chain has TRBV4-3 and TRBJ2-1, with D possibly matching TRBD1 (6 bases). V was shortened by 0 bases and J by 3 bases, with 9 bases between the two germline ends. This CDR3 contains 15 residues. Looked up from germline, CDR1 is LGHNA and CDR2 is YSLEER. CDR3 nucleotide sequence: TGCGCCAGCAGCCAAGACAGGGGAGTCTACAATGAGCAGTTCTTC. It codes for CASSQDRGVYNEQFF.

The DNA of the CDR3 is TGTGCCAGCAGCCCCAGGGGCCAAGAGACCCAGTACTTC. Protein sequence: CASSPRGQETQYF. The chain combines TRBV5-4 with TRBJ2-5; possible D gene TRBD1, 6 bases. The CDR3 totals 13 residues. The germline V gene encodes CDR1 SGHNT and CDR2 YYREEE (reference sequence). V lost 4 bases and J 1 base, leaving 8 bases between the germline ends.

This clone appeared once. The V gene is TRBV18, the J gene TRBJ2-7; 7 nucleotides align to TRBD2. The germline gives CDR1 KGHSH, CDR2 LQKENI. The CDR3 consists of 15 residues. V shed 3 bases and J 12 bases; nucleotides not matched to a gene: 17. In DNA form, the CDR3 reads TGTGCCAGCTCACCTACACCGGGACTACCCAACGAGGGGTACTTC. Encoded protein: CASSPTPGLPNEGYF.

The genes are TRBV7-9 and TRBJ2-2; D is uncertain. From germline, CDR1 is SEHNR and CDR2 FQNEAQ (reference sequence). The CDR3 contains 16 residues. V dropped 5 bases and J dropped 0 bases, with 13 bases sitting between them. Here the CDR3 reads CASSVIYPANTGELFF. As DNA, the CDR3 is TGTGCCAGCAGCGTTATTTACCCGGCGAACACCGGGGAGCTGTTTTTT.

The chain is built from TRBV7-2 and TRBJ2-1, with unresolved D. Trimming stripped 4 bases from V and 8 bases from J, with 21 bases between. Germline V gene data show CDR1 as SGHTA and CDR2 as FQGNSA. The length of the CDR3 is 16 residues. CDR3: CASSYTGPRAQDEQFF. The DNA of the CDR3 is TGTGCCAGCAGCTACACCGGGCCTCGGGCACAAGATGAGCAGTTCTTC.

The rearrangement uses TRBV6-4 and TRBJ2-7; a weak D match, TRBD1 (6 bases). The V end was cut by 7 bases, the J end by 0 bases, with 22 bases between. Germline V gene data show CDR1 as MRHNA and CDR2 as SNTAGT. This CDR3 has 17 amino acids. The CDR3 DNA reads as TGTGCCAGCACCGCAGGGGACCACAAGTTTAGCTCCTACGAGCAGTACTTC. Encoded protein: CASTAGDHKFSSYEQYF.

This clone was observed a few times. The same CDR3 arises from other DNA sequences in this sample as well. CDR3 region: CSAAEETQYF. In DNA form, the CDR3 reads TGCAGTGCTGCTGAAGAGACCCAGTACTTC. This rearrangement joins TRBV20-1 to TRBJ2-5; D unresolved. The V gene's germline CDR1 is DFQATT and CDR2 SNEGSKA (reference sequence). The V and J ends lost 5 bases and 3 bases respectively, with 4 bases between them. CDR3 length: 10 amino acids.

The chain uses TRBV28 and TRBJ2-1; 9 nucleotides align to TRBD2. Germline values: CDR1 MDHEN, CDR2 SYDVKM. The CDR3 is made up of 14 amino acids. The V gene end was trimmed by 8 bases and the J gene end by 7 bases; junction bases not matched to a gene: 9. The CDR3 sequence is CASHEAGGPNEQFF. The CDR3, as DNA: TGTGCCAGCCATGAGGCGGGAGGGCCGAATGAGCAGTTCTTC.

This chain joins TRBV18 and TRBJ2-7; 7 nucleotides align to TRBD2. The CDR3 spans 16 residues. The ends lost 2 bases at V and 5 bases at J; junction bases unmatched: 12. Germline V lookup: CDR1 KGHSH, CDR2 LQKENI. CDR3 in amino acids: CASSPAVSTSGDEQYF. The CDR3 nucleotides are TGTGCCAGCTCACCAGCGGTTTCGACCAGCGGGGACGAGCAGTACTTC.

The chain links TRBV7-6 to TRBJ1-5; no reliable D call. CDR3 length: 13 residues. Germline-derived CDR1 and CDR2 are SGHVS and FNYEAQ. The V and J ends lost 2 bases and 5 bases respectively, with 7 bases between them. The CDR3 sequence is CASSLHNYQPQHF. In DNA, the CDR3 is TGTGCCAGCAGCTTACACAATTATCAGCCCCAGCATTTT.

The rearrangement links TRBV6-6 to TRBJ2-1; perhaps TRBD2 as D (6 bases). The germline V and J ends were trimmed by 7 bases and 2 bases, with 12 bases remaining between them. The CDR3 is 14 amino acids. CDR1 and CDR2 (germline): MNHNY, SVGAGI (reference sequence). The CDR3 protein is CASKGTFPYNEQFF. The CDR3 bases are TGTGCCAGCAAGGGGACTTTCCCCTACAATGAGCAGTTCTTC.

In its sample, this clone was seen many times. This chain uses TRBV25-1 with TRBJ2-5; weak D call: TRBD2 (6 bases). Trimming left V 8 bases short and J 3 bases short, with 16 bases between. The CDR3 is 14 residues long. Germline CDR1 and CDR2: MGHDK and SYGVNS. CDR3 in amino acids: CASFGSGGEETQYF. CDR3 nucleotides: TGTGCCAGCTTCGGGTCGGGCGGGGAAGAGACCCAGTACTTC.